This TCR beta chain was sequenced in a study of spatial heterogeneity in lung cancer. The overall study: Where they were available, follow-up PBMC samples were sequenced, at a median of around 2 years after resection.

Time point of the sample: blood at routine non-recurrence follow-up after resection. TCRs were sequenced from unsorted whole RNA of tumor, nontumor lung or PBMC. Unique molecular identifiers tagged every individual TCR cDNA molecule. TCRdb re-analysed the 5' RACE reads in MiXCR, keeping a single row per CDR3 protein. This sample yields 40,000 to 45,000 distinct CDR3 sequences, of which more than 20% are seen a single time; less than 9% belongs to the top ten. V lost 4 bases to trimming and J lost 4 bases; unmatched junction nucleotides: 6. Germline loops: CDR1 LGHNA, CDR2 YNFKEQ. This CDR3 is 15 amino acids long.

Source: PBMCs, taken at follow-up. J is TRBJ2-2 and V is TRBV4-2, with 7 bases identical to TRBD1. The TCR comes from a female donor with early-stage non-small cell lung cancer. DNA of the CDR3: TGTGCCAGCAGCCGCACCGGGACAGTCACCGGGGAGCTGTTTTTT. Amino acids: CASSRTGTVTGELFF.